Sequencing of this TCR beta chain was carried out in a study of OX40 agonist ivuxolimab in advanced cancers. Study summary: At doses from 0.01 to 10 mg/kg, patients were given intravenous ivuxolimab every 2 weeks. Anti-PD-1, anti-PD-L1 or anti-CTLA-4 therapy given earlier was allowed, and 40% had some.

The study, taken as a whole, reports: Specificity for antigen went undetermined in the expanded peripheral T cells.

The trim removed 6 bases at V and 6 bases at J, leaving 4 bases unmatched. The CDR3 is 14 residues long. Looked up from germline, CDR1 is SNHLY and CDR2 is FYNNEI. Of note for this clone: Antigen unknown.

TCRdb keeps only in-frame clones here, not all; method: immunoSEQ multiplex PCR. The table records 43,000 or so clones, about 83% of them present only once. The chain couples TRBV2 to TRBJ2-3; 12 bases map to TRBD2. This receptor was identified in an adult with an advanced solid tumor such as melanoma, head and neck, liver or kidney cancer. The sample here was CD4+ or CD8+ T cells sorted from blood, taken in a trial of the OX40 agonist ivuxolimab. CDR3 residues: CASRILAGGDTQYF. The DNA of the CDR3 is TGTGCCAGCAGGATACTAGCGGGAGGTGATACGCAGTATTTT.